This entry concerns a single T cell receptor (beta chain). The antigen remains undetermined. This record belongs to a study of yellow fever vaccine responses in identical twins. Broader study findings: Reportedly, the T cell response mounted by twins to vaccine seemed partly convergent, partly personalized.

Germline lookup yields CDR1 SQVTM and CDR2 ANQGSEA. The CDR3 spans 10 residues. Trimming took off 7 bases at V and 4 bases at J, with 7 bases between the two ends. Each CDR3 protein is one row after TCRdb ran MiXCR on the RT-PCR reads. The sample carries more than 5,500 distinct CDR3 sequences, about 82% recorded once. This chain joins TRBV29-1 and TRBJ1-1; no firm D call. This clonotype originated in a young woman who received the yellow fever vaccine. This specimen consisted of T cells from blood (PBMCs), unsorted or a sorted subset (not recorded which), obtained before or after yellow fever vaccination (not recorded which). The CDR3 bases are TGCAGCGCTTCCGCCACTGAAGCTTTCTTT. This sequence encodes CSASATEAFF.